These T cell receptor beta chains were read from a single sample in a study of T cell responses to AZD1222 COVID-19 vaccine. Measured with immunoSEQ multiplex PCR; TCRdb has only the in-frame clones, and not every one. The sample gives about 140,000 clones, about 92% of which show up once; roughly 3.1% is in the top ten. Material: peripheral blood, obtained on day 0 of AZD1222 vaccination. Every receptor here comes from an adult in good health. Each CDR3 is given with its conserved first and last residue. Fields, in order: clone size, J gene, V gene, D gene, CDR3 length, CDR3 DNA, CDR3 protein. The D gene is left open where the match is weak. Expanded clones are given a class, and other clones once, few, many or no size at all.

abundance: -; j_gene: TRBJ1-5; v_gene: TRBV5-1; d_gene: -; len: 13; CDR3nt: TGCGCCAGCAGCTCGGGGGGCAATCAGCCCCAGCATTTT; CDR3aa: CASSSGGNQPQHF
abundance: -; j_gene: TRBJ2-1; v_gene: TRBV12-3/TRBV12-4; d_gene: TRBD2; len: 12; CDR3nt: TGTGCCAGCAGTTTATCAGCGGGAGTTGGATTCTTC; CDR3aa: CASSLSAGVGFF
abundance: -; j_gene: TRBJ1-1; v_gene: TRBV19; d_gene: TRBD1; len: 15; CDR3nt: TGTGCCAGCATGATAGCGGGACAGGGACAAAGTCGAGCTTTCTTT; CDR3aa: CASMIAGQGQSRAFF
abundance: -; j_gene: TRBJ1-3; v_gene: TRBV19; d_gene: TRBD1; len: 15; CDR3nt: TGTGCCAGTAGTATTGACAGGGCGGCGGGAAACACCATATATTTT; CDR3aa: CASSIDRAAGNTIYF
abundance: -; j_gene: TRBJ2-7; v_gene: TRBV5-1; d_gene: -; len: 14; CDR3nt: TGCGCCAGCAGCCCCGGATGGGGGACCTACGAGCAGTACTTC; CDR3aa: CASSPGWGTYEQYF
abundance: -; j_gene: TRBJ1-1; v_gene: TRBV7-3; d_gene: -; len: 14; CDR3nt: TGTGCCAGCAGCTTAGCGGGGAGGACCACTGAAGCTTTCTTT; CDR3aa: CASSLAGRTTEAFF
abundance: -; j_gene: TRBJ2-2; v_gene: TRBV4-1; d_gene: -; len: 16; CDR3nt: TGCGCCAGCAGCCAAGATGACGGGACTAACACCGGGGAGCTGTTTTTT; CDR3aa: CASSQDDGTNTGELFF
abundance: -; j_gene: TRBJ2-2; v_gene: TRBV10-3; d_gene: -; len: 13; CDR3nt: TGTGCCAATCGGGACTTTGCGACCGGGGAGCTGTTTTTT; CDR3aa: CANRDFATGELFF
abundance: -; j_gene: TRBJ2-3; v_gene: TRBV12-3/TRBV12-4; d_gene: -; len: 11; CDR3nt: TGTGCCAGCAGCGTCACAGATACGCAGTATTTT; CDR3aa: CASSVTDTQYF
abundance: once; j_gene: TRBJ2-1; v_gene: TRBV15; d_gene: TRBD1; len: 17; CDR3nt: TGTGCCACCAGCAGAGGTGGGGGGACAGGGACCCGCAATGAGCAGTTCTTC; CDR3aa: CATSRGGGTGTRNEQFF
abundance: -; j_gene: TRBJ1-5; v_gene: TRBV5-6; d_gene: -; len: 16; CDR3nt: TGTGCCAGCAGCTTGGCGGGGATTCGCCTAAATCAGCCCCAGCATTTT; CDR3aa: CASSLAGIRLNQPQHF
abundance: -; j_gene: TRBJ1-6; v_gene: TRBV19; d_gene: TRBD1; len: 15; CDR3nt: TGTGCCAGTAGTATCCAACAGGGGGCGGAATCACCCCTCCACTTT; CDR3aa: CASSIQQGAESPLHF
abundance: once; j_gene: TRBJ2-5; v_gene: TRBV19; d_gene: TRBD1; len: 13; CDR3nt: TGTGCCAGTAGTATTCTCAGGGGGGAGACCCAGTACTTC; CDR3aa: CASSILRGETQYF
abundance: -; j_gene: TRBJ2-1; v_gene: TRBV3-1/TRBV3-2; d_gene: TRBD2; len: 16; CDR3nt: TGTGCCAGCAGCCAAGATAGCGGGAGCTCCTACAATGAGCAGTTCTTC; CDR3aa: CASSQDSGSSYNEQFF
abundance: -; j_gene: TRBJ1-5; v_gene: TRBV30; d_gene: TRBD1; len: 13; CDR3nt: TGTGCCTGGAGTAGACAGGGGTATCAGCCCCAGCATTTT; CDR3aa: CAWSRQGYQPQHF
abundance: -; j_gene: TRBJ2-5; v_gene: TRBV28; d_gene: -; len: 13; CDR3nt: TGTGCCAGCAGTTTCTTAGGACAAGAGACCCAGTACTTC; CDR3aa: CASSFLGQETQYF
abundance: -; j_gene: TRBJ1-4; v_gene: TRBV6-5; d_gene: -; len: 15; CDR3nt: TGTGCCAGCAGTATTGACGTGGGGCGTAATGAAAAACTGTTTTTT; CDR3aa: CASSIDVGRNEKLFF
abundance: -; j_gene: TRBJ1-4; v_gene: TRBV5-8; d_gene: -; len: 17; CDR3nt: TGTGCCAGCAGCTTGGAACGTATCAGGGTTTTCGATGAAAAACTGTTTTTT; CDR3aa: CASSLERIRVFDEKLFF
abundance: -; j_gene: TRBJ2-7; v_gene: TRBV19; d_gene: -; len: 14; CDR3nt: TGTGCCAGTAGTGTAAGCGACCGCTCCTACGAGCAGTACTTC; CDR3aa: CASSVSDRSYEQYF
abundance: -; j_gene: TRBJ2-4; v_gene: TRBV11-2; d_gene: TRBD2; len: 14; CDR3nt: TGTGCCAGCAGCCCGGTGGGGGGGGAAGACATTCAGTACTTC; CDR3aa: CASSPVGGEDIQYF